The 28 T cell receptor beta chains given below trace back to one sample, sequenced in a study of CD8 T cells in ankylosing spondylitis. In TCRdb, the 5' RACE reads were re-called with MiXCR into one record per CDR3 protein. The sample consists of hundreds of thousands of distinct CDR3 sequences, 20% to 25% of them appearing once. The sample taken for sequencing was blood, either unsorted or a sorted T cell fraction (not recorded which). Receptors originate from a male donor with ankylosing spondylitis or in good health (not recorded which).

The sample holds a few counts of this clonotype. CDR3 protein: CASSQDGTDPYEQYF. The CDR3 region has the DNA TGCGCCAGCAGCCAAGATGGGACAGATCCCTACGAGCAGTACTTC. The V gene is TRBV4-1, the J gene TRBJ2-7; 7 bases map to TRBD1. There are 15 residues in the CDR3. V was pared by 0 bases and J by 2 bases, with 4 bases of the junction left unmatched. Germline values: CDR1 MGHRA, CDR2 YSYEKL.

The V gene is TRBV29-1, the J gene TRBJ2-2, with D maybe TRBD2 (5 bases). The CDR3 spans 14 residues. CDR1 SQVTM and CDR2 ANQGSEA come from the germline V gene. V gave up 1 base and J gave up 6 bases, with 12 bases separating them. The CDR3 protein is CSVEAMAGAGELFF. CDR3 nucleotides: TGCAGCGTTGAAGCTATGGCGGGCGCCGGGGAGCTGTTTTTT.

The V call is TRBV29-1, the J call TRBJ2-3; D ambiguous. Germline V gene sequence: CDR1 SQVTM, CDR2 ANQGSEA. V lost 1 base to trimming and J lost 0 bases, with 8 bases between them. The CDR3 is 14 amino acids. The CDR3 spells CSVEGRTSTDTQYF. In DNA, the CDR3 is TGCAGCGTTGAAGGACGCACAAGCACAGATACGCAGTATTTT.

This clonotype was counted only a few times. The V call is TRBV5-6, the J call TRBJ2-3; a possible D gene is TRBD2 (6 bases). Germline CDR1 reads SGHDT; CDR2 reads YYEEEE. Between the trimmed V and J ends, which lost 2 bases and 3 bases, there was a span of 13 bases. The CDR3 runs to 15 residues. The CDR3 sequence: CASSFAASVTDTQYF. The CDR3 nucleotides read TGTGCCAGCAGCTTCGCCGCTAGCGTTACAGATACGCAGTATTTT. Full variable domain (rest looked up from reference TRBV5-6 and TRBJ2-3): DAGVTQSPTHLIKTRGQQVTLRCSPKSGHDTVSWYQQALGQGPQFIFQYYEEEERQRGNFPDRFSGHQFPNYSSELNVNALLLGDSALYLCASSFAASVTDTQYFGPGTRLTVL.

The chain couples TRBV7-9 to TRBJ1-1, with no clear D. Trimming pared 7 bases from V and 0 bases from J, leaving 6 bases between. Germline loops: CDR1 SEHNR, CDR2 FQNEAQ (reference sequence). The CDR3 sequence is 12 residues long. Here the CDR3 reads CASTYLNTEAFF. The CDR3 nucleotides read TGTGCCAGCACCTACCTGAACACTGAAGCTTTCTTT.

V and J are TRBV24-1 and TRBJ2-1; TRBD2 matches at 7 bases. This CDR3 comprises 18 residues. Germline loops: CDR1 KGHDR, CDR2 SFDVKD. V lost 3 bases, J lost 2 bases, and 12 bases stayed unmatched. The CDR3 DNA sequence: TGTGCCACCAGTGATGTTGAGCGGGGCACACCGACCTACAATGAGCAGTTCTTC. Protein product: CATSDVERGTPTYNEQFF.

V and J are TRBV9 and TRBJ2-5; no clear D gene. This CDR3 has 13 amino acids. Germline values: CDR1 SGDLS, CDR2 YYNGEE. V lost 2 bases and J 1 base, leaving 6 bases between the germline ends. The CDR3 protein is CASSVNPQETQYF. The DNA of the CDR3 is TGTGCCAGCAGCGTCAATCCCCAAGAGACCCAGTACTTC.

In its sample, this clonotype was seen a few times. The J gene is TRBJ2-3, the V gene TRBV7-6; 9 nucleotides agree with TRBD2. J lost 3 bases, V lost 3 bases, and 4 bases had no gene match. The germline V gene encodes CDR1 SGHVS and CDR2 FNYEAQ. The CDR3 sequence is 15 residues long. The CDR3 nucleotides are TGTGCCAGCAGCTTCGCGGGGGGGCGGACAGATACGCAGTATTTT. As protein: CASSFAGGRTDTQYF.

The rearrangement joins TRBV3-1 to TRBJ2-7, with D possibly TRBD2 on 5 matching bases. The V gene lost 3 bases and the J gene lost 4 bases, with 22 bases spanning the gap. CDR1 LGHDT and CDR2 YNNKEL come from the germline V gene (reference sequence). The CDR3 consists of 17 residues. The CDR3 nucleotides read TGTGCCAGCAGCCACACGCAGGATCTCATGGGAGTATACGAGCAGTACTTC. It encodes CASSHTQDLMGVYEQYF.

The chain uses TRBV27 and TRBJ2-7, with D perhaps matching TRBD1 (6 bases). The CDR3 is 16 amino acids. Germline loops: CDR1 MNHEY, CDR2 SMNVEV (reference sequence). V lost 5 bases, J lost 0 bases, and 17 bases lay in between. The DNA for the CDR3 is TGTGCCAGCAGTCCCCTAGACAGGAGCTACTCCTACGAGCAGTACTTC. This codes for CASSPLDRSYSYEQYF.

This clonotype was counted a few times. The chain is built from TRBV13 and TRBJ2-1, with 11 bases aligning to TRBD2. J was trimmed by 8 bases and V by 8 bases; bases with no gene match: 2. Germline V gene data show CDR1 as PRHDT and CDR2 as FYEKMQ (reference sequence). CDR3 size: 12 residues. CDR3 in DNA: TGTGCCAGCGGGACTAGCGGCTATGAGCAGTTCTTC. It is translated as CASGTSGYEQFF.

The rearrangement joins TRBV7-9 to TRBJ1-1; D gene ambiguous. The V end lost 0 bases, the J end lost 5 bases, and 4 bases lay between the germline ends. Germline V gives CDR1 SEHNR, CDR2 FQNEAQ (reference sequence). The CDR3 is 12 amino acids. In DNA form, the CDR3 reads TGTGCCAGCAGCTTAGCCCCAACTGAAGCTTTCTTT. It specifies CASSLAPTEAFF.

This clonotype occurred a few times. V and J are TRBV7-9 and TRBJ2-5; a weak D match, TRBD2 (5 bases). CDR1 is SEHNR and CDR2 is FQNEAQ in the germline V gene (reference sequence). Trimming stripped 2 bases from V and 0 bases from J, with 10 bases between. CDR3 size: 15 residues. CDR3 sequence reads: CASSLRRGYQETQYF. The CDR3 DNA sequence: TGTGCCAGCAGCTTACGGCGCGGGTACCAAGAGACCCAGTACTTC.

This chain uses TRBV4-1 with TRBJ2-7; 7 nucleotides line up with TRBD2. The germline V gene encodes CDR1 MGHRA and CDR2 YSYEKL. The CDR3 is 16 residues long. The ends lost 1 base at V and 0 bases at J; junction bases unmatched: 6. The CDR3 nucleotides read TGCGCCAGCAGCCAAGGAAGCGGGGAATACTCCTACGAGCAGTACTTC. Translation: CASSQGSGEYSYEQYF.

The chain is built from TRBV20-1 and TRBJ2-1, with D possibly being TRBD1 (5 bases). This CDR3 region has 15 residues. Per germline, CDR1 DFQATT and CDR2 SNEGSKA (reference sequence). V shed 0 bases and J shed 1 base, with 10 bases lying between them. CDR3 nucleotides: TGCAGTGCTAGAGATTTTAGGGGATCCTACAATGAGCAGTTCTTC. It translates to CSARDFRGSYNEQFF.

The chain has TRBV20-1 and TRBJ2-5; unclear D gene. The CDR3 has 13 amino acids. Trimming shortened V by 3 bases and J by 5 bases, and 13 bases separated the two germline ends. The V gene's germline CDR1 is DFQATT and CDR2 SNEGSKA (reference sequence). CDR3 in DNA: TGCAGTGCTAGCCGGACCGGTGGGGAGACCCAGTACTTC. This codes for CSASRTGGETQYF.

In this sample, this clonotype turned up a few times. This chain joins TRBV5-1 and TRBJ2-7, with D unresolved. CDR1 and CDR2 from the germline V gene are SGHRS and YFSETQ. The CDR3 spans 13 residues. Trimming shortened V by 2 bases and J by 0 bases, and 6 bases separated the two germline ends. DNA of the CDR3: TGCGCCAGCAGCTTCGACATCTCCTACGAGCAGTACTTC. Its protein product is CASSFDISYEQYF. Complete variable domain (other parts from reference TRBV5-1 and TRBJ2-7): KAGVTQTPRYLIKTRGQQVTLSCSPISGHRSVSWYQQTPGQGLQFLFEYFSETQRNKGNFPGRFSGRQFSNSRSEMNVSTLELGDSALYLCASSFDISYEQYFGPGTRLTVT.

This chain connects TRBV2 to TRBJ2-1; tentative D call: TRBD2 (5 bases). V was cut by 2 bases and J by 10 bases, with 9 bases left in between. Germline CDR1 and CDR2: SNHLY and FYNNEI. This CDR3 region has 12 residues. In DNA form, the CDR3 reads TGTGCCAGCAGTGAAACCCAGCGGGAGCAGTTCTTC. It is translated as CASSETQREQFF.

The chain employs TRBV7-8 and TRBJ2-1; perhaps TRBD1 as D (7 bases). V was pared by 5 bases and J by 11 bases, with 10 bases between. This CDR3 is built from 11 residues. The germline gives CDR1 SGHVS, CDR2 FQNEAQ. The CDR3 sequence: CASSQGGKQFF. CDR3 DNA: TGTGCCAGCAGCCAGGGGGGAAAGCAGTTCTTC. Using reference TRBV7-8 and TRBJ2-1 for the parts outside the CDR3, the full variable domain is GAGVSQSPRYKVAKRGQDVALRCDPISGHVSLFWYQQALGQGPEFLTYFQNEAQLDKSGLPSDRFFAERPEGSVSTLKIQRTQQEDSAVYLCASSQGGKQFFGPGTRLTVL.

This clonotype appeared many times. The chain has TRBV2 and TRBJ2-1; D tentatively reads TRBD1 or TRBD2 (5 bases each). The CDR3 has 15 amino acids. With 3 bases removed from V and 5 bases from J, the gap between germline ends came to 14 bases. The germline V gene encodes CDR1 SNHLY and CDR2 FYNNEI. The CDR3 is CASSEGLGVNNEQFF. For the CDR3, the DNA is TGTGCCAGCAGTGAGGGGCTGGGGGTTAACAATGAGCAGTTCTTC.

This clonotype was recorded a few times. The rearrangement uses TRBV11-2 and TRBJ2-5, with TRBD2 matching over 12 bases. V shed 4 bases and J 2 bases; nucleotides not matched to a gene: 5. The CDR3 runs 16 residues. The germline V gene has CDR1 SGHAT and CDR2 FQNNGV. The DNA for the CDR3 is TGTGCCAGCAGCTCCGGGACTAGCGGGCCTCAAGAGACCCAGTACTTC. It translates to CASSSGTSGPQETQYF.

There are a few counts of this clonotype. This chain connects TRBV6-4 to TRBJ2-3; 9 bases map to TRBD2. Germline CDR1 MRHNA, CDR2 SNTAGT. There are 14 residues in the CDR3. V shed 4 bases and J 1 base; nucleotides not matched to a gene: 0. Written as DNA, the CDR3 is TGTGCCAGCAGTGCTAGCGGGGGCACAGATACGCAGTATTTT. Translating it yields CASSASGGTDTQYF.

CDR3 sequence reads: CASRNQGTQAHEQYF. CDR3 in DNA: TGTGCCAGCAGGAACCAAGGGACCCAGGCCCACGAGCAGTACTTC. The rearrangement joins TRBV6-1 to TRBJ2-7, with D possibly being TRBD1 or TRBD2 (5 bases each). Trimming cost V 6 bases and J 5 bases, with 20 bases left between them. The length of the CDR3 is 15 residues. CDR1 and CDR2 (germline): MNHNS, SASEGT.

V usage is TRBV10-3 and J usage is TRBJ1-5; 9 bases match TRBD1. Germline CDR1 ENHRY, CDR2 SYGVKD. The length of the CDR3 is 15 residues. V lost 2 bases and J lost 4; bases outside the gene matches: 3. CDR3 residues: CAISEAGQGNQPQHF. The CDR3 coding sequence is TGTGCCATCAGTGAGGCGGGACAGGGAAATCAGCCCCAGCATTTT.

The CDR3 is CSASTQGGDQPQHF. Here the CDR3 DNA reads TGCAGTGCTAGTACTCAGGGAGGGGATCAGCCCCAGCATTTT. The chain recombines TRBV20-1 with TRBJ1-5; possibly TRBD1 for D (5 bases). The CDR3 totals 14 residues. V dropped 3 bases and J dropped 5 bases, with 14 bases sitting between them. CDR1 and CDR2 from the germline V gene are DFQATT and SNEGSKA (reference sequence).

This clonotype was counted a few times. The chain recombines TRBV28 with TRBJ2-5, with 10 bases fitting TRBD1. The CDR3 is 16 amino acids. Germline V gene sequence: CDR1 MDHEN, CDR2 SYDVKM. J gave up 5 bases and V 6 bases, and 12 bases lay outside the gene matches. CDR3 sequence (DNA): TGTGCCAGCAGATCGACCGGACAGGGGGGGGCGGAGACCCAGTACTTC. It specifies CASRSTGQGGAETQYF.

The chain carries TRBV19 and TRBJ2-3; D is ambiguous. The germline V and J ends were trimmed by 3 bases and 0 bases, with 10 bases remaining between them. The CDR3 has 15 residues. CDR1 LNHDA and CDR2 SQIVND come from the germline V gene (reference sequence). This chain's CDR3 is CASSMRDPSTDTQYF. The CDR3 nucleotides read TGTGCCAGTAGTATGCGAGACCCTAGCACAGATACGCAGTATTTT.

This clonotype was counted only a few times. The chain joins TRBV28 to TRBJ2-5, with unresolved D. V lost 5 bases and J 0 bases, leaving 10 bases between the germline ends. Germline V gene lookup returns CDR1 MDHEN and CDR2 SYDVKM. This CDR3 contains 14 residues. The CDR3 nucleotides are TGTGCCAGCAGTCCAGGCGCAAACCAAGAGACCCAGTACTTC. Translating it yields CASSPGANQETQYF.